This T cell receptor beta chain was sequenced during a study of immune characterization of retroperitoneal liposarcoma. TCRdb ran MiXCR on the PCR reads and lists one entry per CDR3 protein. The repertoire holds roughly 9,300 distinct CDR3 sequences, with 37% as singletons. This clonotype qualifies as medium-sized. This clonotype was sampled from a male donor with retroperitoneal liposarcoma. The sample consisted of tumor tissue.

The CDR3 reads CASSYSEGSAEQFF. In nucleotides, the CDR3 is TGTGCCAGCAGTTACTCCGAGGGGTCTGCGGAGCAGTTCTTC. This chain uses TRBV6-6 with TRBJ2-1; D may be TRBD1 or TRBD2 (5 bases each). V was shortened by 0 bases and J by 10 bases, with 13 bases between the two germline ends. Per the germline V gene, CDR1 is MNHNY and CDR2 is SVGAGI (reference sequence). This CDR3 is 14 amino acids long.